The next 29 T cell receptor beta chains were all read from a single sample in a study of blood T cell repertoires in COVID-19. Produced via immunoSEQ multiplex PCR; TCRdb's table is partial and in-frame only. The table lists 330,000 or so clones, 92% of them singletons. The sequenced sample consisted of PBMCs or T cells enriched from blood (not recorded which). All receptors derive from a woman aged 25 to 45 who had recovered from COVID-19.

The chain carries TRBV5-6 and TRBJ1-2; D gene ambiguous. Germline CDR1 SGHDT, CDR2 YYEEEE. Trimming shortened V by 2 bases and J by 5 bases, and 7 bases separated the two germline ends. The CDR3 sequence is 12 residues long. CDR3 protein: CASSFQLYGYTF. CDR3 in DNA: TGTGCCAGCAGCTTTCAGTTATATGGCTACACCTTC. The full variable domain, its missing parts supplied by reference TRBV5-6 and TRBJ1-2, is DAGVTQSPTHLIKTRGQQVTLRCSPKSGHDTVSWYQQALGQGPQFIFQYYEEEERQRGNFPDRFSGHQFPNYSSELNVNALLLGDSALYLCASSFQLYGYTFGSGTRLTVV.

This chain connects TRBV7-9 to TRBJ1-1, with unresolved D. CDR1 is SEHNR, CDR2 FQNEAQ, per germline (reference sequence). This CDR3 is built from 13 residues. V was pared by 0 bases and J by 5 bases, with 7 bases between. The CDR3 DNA reads TGTGCCAGCAGCTTAGCAGCGCGAACTGAAGCTTTCTTT. As protein: CASSLAARTEAFF.

The CDR3 sequence: CASSQGFGDQPQHF. CDR3 bases: TGTGCCAGCTCCCAGGGATTTGGGGATCAGCCCCAGCATTTT. The chain joins TRBV18 to TRBJ1-5; TRBD1 is a possible D gene (5 bases). CDR1 KGHSH and CDR2 LQKENI come from the germline V gene. The CDR3 is 14 amino acids. V was clipped by 6 bases and J by 5 bases, with 14 bases between them.

The CDR3 spells CASSVGGGSYSYNEQFF. DNA for the CDR3: TGTGCCAGCAGCGTAGGAGGAGGTTCCTACTCCTACAATGAGCAGTTCTTC. The chain uses TRBV9 and TRBJ2-1; a weak D match, TRBD2 (5 bases). CDR1 and CDR2 (germline): SGDLS, YYNGEE. V gave up 0 bases and J gave up 0 bases, with 13 bases separating them. This CDR3 has 17 amino acids.

The chain has TRBV11-3 and TRBJ2-1, with 15 bases lining up with TRBD2. The V gene's germline CDR1 is SGHNT and CDR2 YENEEA. Trimming cost V 5 bases and J 4 bases; bases outside gene matches: 3. This CDR3 is 16 amino acids long. CDR3: CASSPGLAGGYNEQFF. The DNA of the CDR3 is TGTGCCAGCAGCCCGGGACTAGCGGGGGGTTACAATGAGCAGTTCTTC. Variable domain in full (rest from reference TRBV11-3 and TRBJ2-1): EAGVVQSPRYKIIEKKQPVAFWCNPISGHNTLYWYLQNLGQGPELLIRYENEEAVDDSQLPKDRFSAERLKGVDSTLKIQPAELGDSAVYLCASSPGLAGGYNEQFFGPGTRLTVL.

This sequence joins TRBV11-2 and TRBJ2-2, with 10 positions matching TRBD1. The CDR3 is 18 residues long. Looked up from germline, CDR1 is SGHAT and CDR2 is FQNNGV. The V gene end was trimmed by 0 bases and the J gene end by 4 bases; junction bases not matched to a gene: 8. CDR3 nucleotide sequence: TGTGCCAGCAGCTTAGATCCCCGCTGGGACAGGGGCACCGGGGAGCTGTTTTTT. Protein: CASSLDPRWDRGTGELFF.

This chain links TRBV2 with TRBJ1-5; the D gene is possibly TRBD1 (6 bases). V gave up 7 bases and J gave up 0 bases, with 7 bases separating them. The V gene's germline CDR1 is SNHLY and CDR2 FYNNEI. The CDR3 has 13 residues. DNA of the CDR3: TGTGCCAGCAAGGGGGATAGCAATCAGCCCCAGCATTTT. As protein: CASKGDSNQPQHF.

This clone was found once. This sequence joins TRBV28 and TRBJ1-1; 10 bases are shared with TRBD1. The CDR3 runs 15 residues. J gave up 5 bases and V 3 bases, and 6 bases lay outside the gene matches. CDR1 is MDHEN, CDR2 SYDVKM, per germline. In nucleotides, the CDR3 is TGTGCCAGCAGTTTTCGACAGGGGGCTTCTACTGAAGCTTTCTTT. This translates into CASSFRQGASTEAFF.

Here the CDR3 DNA reads TGTGCCAGCAGCTCCTACAGGGGTAGCTCCTACAATGAGCAGTTCTTC. Translation gives CASSSYRGSSYNEQFF. The chain uses TRBV11-3 and TRBJ2-1, with 7 positions matching TRBD1. V dropped 4 bases and J dropped 0; count of bases not matched to a gene: 6. Germline values: CDR1 SGHNT, CDR2 YENEEA. This CDR3 is 16 amino acids long.

The CDR3 nucleotides read TGTGCCAGCAGCCCGGTGTCGGGGGGTACGTATCAGCCCCAGCATTTT. Protein product: CASSPVSGGTYQPQHF. The chain couples TRBV7-2 to TRBJ1-5; the D gene is possibly TRBD1 (5 bases). Germline values: CDR1 SGHTA, CDR2 FQGNSA. Trimming removed 5 bases at V and 5 bases at J, with 19 bases between. The CDR3 is 16 amino acids. Complete variable domain (other parts from reference TRBV7-2 and TRBJ1-5): GAGVSQSPSNKVTEKGKDVELRCDPISGHTALYWYRQSLGQGLEFLIYFQGNSAPDKSGLPSDRFSAERTGGSVSTLTIQRTQQEDSAVYLCASSPVSGGTYQPQHFGDGTRLSIL.

In its sample, this clone was seen once. V gene TRBV28 combines with J gene TRBJ2-1; perhaps TRBD2 as D (5 bases). Germline V CDR1 and CDR2: MDHEN, SYDVKM. The CDR3 is 13 amino acids. Trimming shortened V by 4 bases and J by 3 bases, and 7 bases separated the two germline ends. CDR3 protein: CASSWRVYNEQFF. The CDR3 DNA sequence: TGTGCCAGCAGTTGGCGGGTCTACAATGAGCAGTTCTTC.

Comment on this clone: The junction shows a germline mismatch at one end, possibly a read error. The rearrangement uses TRBV6-5 and TRBJ2-7; D is unclear. The length of the CDR3 is 10 residues. CDR1 and CDR2 from the germline V gene are MNHEY and SVGAGI. The CDR3, as DNA: TGTGCCAGCAGATACTACGAGCAGTACTTC. It codes for CASRYYEQYF.

The rearrangement joins TRBV23-1 to TRBJ2-7, with a possible D match to TRBD1 (7 bases). TRBV23-1 is an open reading frame whose function is uncertain. Trimming cost V 2 bases and J 5 bases, with 16 bases left between them. The CDR3 contains 15 residues. The CDR3 DNA sequence: TGCGCCAGCAGTCAAAACCCAGGGGGGTACCACGAGCAGTACTTC. Amino acids: CASSQNPGGYHEQYF.

The CDR3 loop reads CAWRNTGASNYGYTF. CDR3 DNA: TGTGCCTGGAGAAATACAGGGGCCTCTAACTATGGCTACACCTTC. V usage is TRBV30 and J usage is TRBJ1-2; 7 nucleotides align to TRBD1. The CDR3 length is 15 residues. Germline trimming cut 3 bases from V and 0 bases from J; bases unmatched to any gene: 7. Looked up from germline, CDR1 is GTSNPN and CDR2 is SVGIG (reference sequence).

As DNA, the CDR3 is TGTGCCAGCAGCTTACAGGGGGCATCCTACGAGCAGTACTTC. As protein: CASSLQGASYEQYF. This chain joins TRBV13 and TRBJ2-7; TRBD1 aligns across 8 bases. Germline CDR1 PRHDT, CDR2 FYEKMQ (reference sequence). V dropped 2 bases and J dropped 1; count of bases not matched to a gene: 1. CDR3 length: 14 amino acids.

J is TRBJ1-2 and V is TRBV18; D gene ambiguous. This CDR3 is 14 amino acids long. Trimming removed 10 bases from V and 8 bases from J, with 23 bases in between. The germline gives CDR1 KGHSH, CDR2 LQKENI. The CDR3 reads CATRLPGVDWGYTF. CDR3 bases: TGTGCCACCAGACTGCCGGGTGTCGATTGGGGCTACACCTTC.

The genes are TRBV7-2 and TRBJ2-3; a weak D match, TRBD2 (5 bases). Germline V gene data show CDR1 as SGHTA and CDR2 as FQGNSA. The V end lost 5 bases, the J end lost 0 bases, and 18 bases lay between the germline ends. The CDR3 loop spans 17 amino acids. The DNA of the CDR3 is TGTGCCAGCAGCCGTCTGGGAGCGGTTTCTAGCACAGATACGCAGTATTTT. It is translated as CASSRLGAVSSTDTQYF.

In DNA form, the CDR3 reads TGTGCCACAGAGCAGACGCGATCATCGAGGGGCTACACCTTC. Its protein product is CATEQTRSSRGYTF. This chain joins TRBV6-5 and TRBJ1-2; D call uncertain. The CDR3 length is 14 residues. CDR1 and CDR2 (germline): MNHEY, SVGAGI. V was cut by 10 bases and J by 8 bases, with 23 bases left in between.

V gene TRBV11-3 combines with J gene TRBJ2-3; 11 nucleotides align to TRBD2. V shed 5 bases, J shed 2 bases, and the junction held 3 bases outside the gene matches. Germline V gene data show CDR1 as SGHNT and CDR2 as YENEEA. The CDR3 contains 15 residues. Here the CDR3 DNA reads TGTGCCAGCAGCCCTAGCGGGGGGACCACAGATACGCAGTATTTT. It yields the protein CASSPSGGTTDTQYF.

This clone occurred once. The V and J genes are TRBV27 and TRBJ1-6; D unresolved. Trimming stripped 5 bases from V and 10 bases from J, with 12 bases between. The CDR3 sequence is 13 residues long. Germline-derived CDR1 and CDR2 are MNHEY and SMNVEV (reference sequence). CDR3 residues: CASSTSGASPLHF. Written as DNA, the CDR3 is TGTGCCAGCAGTACCTCGGGTGCCTCACCCCTCCACTTT.

The chain employs TRBV4-2 and TRBJ2-5; 13 positions agree with TRBD2. The V gene end was trimmed by 4 bases and the J gene end by 5 bases; junction bases not matched to a gene: 1. The length of the CDR3 is 14 residues. Germline V gene sequence: CDR1 LGHNA, CDR2 YNFKEQ. The CDR3 region is CASSPLAGGETQYF. CDR3 in DNA: TGTGCCAGCAGCCCACTAGCGGGAGGGGAGACCCAGTACTTC.

The J gene is TRBJ2-7, the V gene TRBV10-3; 10 bases fit TRBD1. CDR1 is ENHRY and CDR2 is SYGVKD in the germline V gene. The CDR3 totals 14 residues. V dropped 3 bases and J dropped 5; count of bases not matched to a gene: 4. The CDR3 sequence: CAISDGTGAHEQYF. CDR3 sequence (DNA): TGTGCCATCAGTGACGGGACAGGGGCCCACGAGCAGTACTTC.

V gene TRBV7-3 combines with J gene TRBJ2-3, with 8 bases aligning to TRBD2. Germline lookup yields CDR1 SGHTA and CDR2 FQGTGA. Germline trimming cut 4 bases from V and 0 bases from J; bases unmatched to any gene: 9. This CDR3 spans 17 amino acids. The CDR3 here is CASSSSLTSASTDTQYF. In DNA form, the CDR3 reads TGTGCCAGCAGCTCCAGCCTGACTAGCGCGAGCACAGATACGCAGTATTTT.

V is TRBV10-2 and J is TRBJ2-1; 16 nucleotides agree with TRBD2. The trim removed 7 bases at V and 8 bases at J, leaving 5 bases unmatched. In germline, CDR1 is WSHSY, CDR2 SAAADI. CDR3 length equals 15 residues. This CDR3 reads CASIGTSGGVDEQFF. Here the CDR3 DNA reads TGCGCCAGCATAGGGACTAGCGGGGGGGTGGATGAGCAGTTCTTC.

In DNA, the CDR3 is TGTGCCAGCTCACCGGCAGGGGGCGGGAACACTGAAGCTTTCTTT. Its protein product is CASSPAGGGNTEAFF. The chain combines TRBV18 with TRBJ1-1, with 8 bases aligning to TRBD1. Germline V gives CDR1 KGHSH, CDR2 LQKENI. Trimming at V came to 3 bases and at J to 1 base, leaving 4 bases not matched to a gene. This CDR3 spans 15 amino acids.

The chain has TRBV4-3 and TRBJ1-2; 10 nucleotides match TRBD1. The CDR3 spans 18 residues. Germline CDR1 is LGHNA and CDR2 is YSLEER. Trimming removed 1 base from V and 2 bases from J; junction bases left unmatched: 10. The CDR3 sequence is CASSQGGQGRFLNYGYTF. DNA for the CDR3: TGCGCCAGCAGCCAAGGGGGACAGGGGCGATTTTTAAACTATGGCTACACCTTC.

V and J are TRBV27 and TRBJ2-7; D ambiguous. Per the germline V gene, CDR1 is MNHEY and CDR2 is SMNVEV (reference sequence). This CDR3 has 16 residues. V dropped 2 bases and J dropped 2 bases, with 16 bases sitting between them. This CDR3 is CASSLKSRAVPYEQYF. As DNA, the CDR3 is TGTGCCAGCAGTTTAAAATCTCGTGCAGTTCCCTACGAGCAGTACTTC.

The rearrangement joins TRBV4-1 to TRBJ2-7; 9 bases agree with TRBD1. The junction had 2 bases not matched to a gene; V was cut back by 4 bases and J by 1 base. There are 14 residues in the CDR3. Germline lookup yields CDR1 MGHRA and CDR2 YSYEKL. The CDR3 DNA sequence: TGCGCCAGCAGCCTCGGGACAGGGTCCTACGAGCAGTACTTC. Its translation: CASSLGTGSYEQYF.

The rearrangement joins TRBV18 to TRBJ1-1; a possible D gene is TRBD1 (6 bases). V gave up 2 bases and J gave up 4 bases, with 11 bases separating them. Germline V lookup: CDR1 KGHSH, CDR2 LQKENI. This CDR3 contains 14 residues. CDR3 sequence reads: CASSPKVGATEAFF. DNA for the CDR3: TGTGCCAGCTCACCAAAAGTGGGGGCCACTGAAGCTTTCTTT.